This TCR beta chain emerged from a study of T cells in Graves' hyperthyroidism and ophthalmopathy. Recently diagnosed hyperthyroidism of less than 2 months' duration affected patients aged 18 to 65. In its sample, this clonotype was seen many times. The germline V gene has CDR1 DFQATT and CDR2 SNEGSKA (reference sequence). The CDR3 is 16 amino acids. J was trimmed by 7 bases and V by 4 bases; bases with no gene match: 17. The source material, RNA transcripts, was used to amplify TCR beta CDR3 regions. A first-round RT-PCR of the TCR CDR3 used the HTBI primer set. MiXCR was run by TCRdb on the multiplex PCR reads, yielding one entry per CDR3 protein. Of around 760,000 distinct CDR3 sequences in the sample, under 45% were seen once.

This rearrangement joins TRBV20-1 to TRBJ1-2; 8 bases agree with TRBD1. Sample: blood. This TCR derives from a woman in her thirties or forties with Graves' hyperthyroidism. This CDR3 is CSAKGIQGVIDSGYTF. The CDR3 nucleotides are TGCAGTGCTAAGGGGATACAGGGGGTAATTGATAGTGGCTACACCTTC.